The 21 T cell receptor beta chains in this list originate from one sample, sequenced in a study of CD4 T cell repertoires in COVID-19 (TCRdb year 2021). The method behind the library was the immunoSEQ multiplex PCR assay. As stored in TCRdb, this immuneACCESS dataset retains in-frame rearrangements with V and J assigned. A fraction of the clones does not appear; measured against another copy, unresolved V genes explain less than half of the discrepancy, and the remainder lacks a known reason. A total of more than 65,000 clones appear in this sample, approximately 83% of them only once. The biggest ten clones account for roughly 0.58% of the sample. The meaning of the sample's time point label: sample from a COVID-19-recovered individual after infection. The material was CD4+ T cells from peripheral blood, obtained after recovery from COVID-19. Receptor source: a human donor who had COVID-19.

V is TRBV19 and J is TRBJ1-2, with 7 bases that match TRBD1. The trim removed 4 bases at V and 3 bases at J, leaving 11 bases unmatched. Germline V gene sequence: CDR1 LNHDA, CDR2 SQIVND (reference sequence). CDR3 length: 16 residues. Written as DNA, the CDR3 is TGTGCCAGTAGTACCCCGACAGGGAGCGGTGACTATGGCTACACCTTC. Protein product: CASSTPTGSGDYGYTF.

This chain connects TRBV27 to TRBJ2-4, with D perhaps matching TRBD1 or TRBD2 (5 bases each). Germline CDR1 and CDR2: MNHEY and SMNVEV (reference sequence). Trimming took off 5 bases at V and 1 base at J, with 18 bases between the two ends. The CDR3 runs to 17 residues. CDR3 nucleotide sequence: TGTGCCAGCAGTCCGAGGGACGACCCAGGCGCCAAAAACATTCAGTACTTC. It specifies CASSPRDDPGAKNIQYF.

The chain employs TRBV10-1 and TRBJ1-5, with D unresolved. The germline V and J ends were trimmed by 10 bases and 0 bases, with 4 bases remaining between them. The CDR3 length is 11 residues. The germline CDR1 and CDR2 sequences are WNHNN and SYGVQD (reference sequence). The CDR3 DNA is TGCGCCACCGATAGCAATCAGCCCCAGCATTTT. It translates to CATDSNQPQHF.

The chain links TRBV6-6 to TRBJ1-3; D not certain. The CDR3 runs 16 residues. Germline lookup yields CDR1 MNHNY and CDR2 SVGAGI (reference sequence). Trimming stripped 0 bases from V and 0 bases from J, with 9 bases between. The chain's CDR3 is CASSYSTGFSGNTIYF. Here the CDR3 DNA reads TGTGCCAGCAGTTACTCTACGGGGTTCTCTGGAAACACCATATATTTT.

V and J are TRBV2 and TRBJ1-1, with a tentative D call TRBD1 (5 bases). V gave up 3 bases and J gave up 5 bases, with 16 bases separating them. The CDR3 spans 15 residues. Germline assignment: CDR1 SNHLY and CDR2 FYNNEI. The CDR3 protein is CASSDRPGPWTEAFF. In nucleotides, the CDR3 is TGTGCCAGCAGTGATCGGCCGGGGCCTTGGACTGAAGCTTTCTTT.

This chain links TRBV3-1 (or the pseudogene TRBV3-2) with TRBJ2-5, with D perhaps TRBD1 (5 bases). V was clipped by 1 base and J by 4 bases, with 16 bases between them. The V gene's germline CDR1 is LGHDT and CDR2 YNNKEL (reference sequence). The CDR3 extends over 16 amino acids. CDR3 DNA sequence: TGTGCCAGCAGCCAAGTTTTCGTAGCAGGGCGAGAGACCCAGTACTTC. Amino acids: CASSQVFVAGRETQYF.

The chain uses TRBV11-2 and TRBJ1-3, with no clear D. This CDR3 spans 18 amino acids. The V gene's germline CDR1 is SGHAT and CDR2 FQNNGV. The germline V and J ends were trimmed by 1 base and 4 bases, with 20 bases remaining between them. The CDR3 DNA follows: TGTGCCAGCAGCTTAGCGGTGGAAAAGGGAGTGAGGGGAAACACCATATATTTT. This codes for CASSLAVEKGVRGNTIYF.

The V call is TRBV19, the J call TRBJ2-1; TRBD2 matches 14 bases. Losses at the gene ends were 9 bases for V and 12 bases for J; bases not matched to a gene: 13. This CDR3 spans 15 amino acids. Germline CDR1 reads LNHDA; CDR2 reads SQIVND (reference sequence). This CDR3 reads CASGLAGGNNERQFF. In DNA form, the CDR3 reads TGTGCCAGCGGACTAGCGGGAGGCAACAATGAGCGGCAGTTCTTC.

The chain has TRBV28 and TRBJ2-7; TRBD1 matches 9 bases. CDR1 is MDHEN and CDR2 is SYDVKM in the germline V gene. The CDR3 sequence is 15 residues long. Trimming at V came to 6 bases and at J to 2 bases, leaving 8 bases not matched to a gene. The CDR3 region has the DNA TGTGCCAGCAGCAACAGGGGGCTTCCGCCCTACGAGCAGTACTTC. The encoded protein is CASSNRGLPPYEQYF.

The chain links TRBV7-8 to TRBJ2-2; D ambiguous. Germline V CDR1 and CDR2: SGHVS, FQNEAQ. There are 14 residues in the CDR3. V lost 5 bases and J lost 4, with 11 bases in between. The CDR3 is CASSVGRSTGELFF. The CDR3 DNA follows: TGTGCCAGCAGCGTGGGAAGAAGCACCGGGGAGCTGTTTTTT.

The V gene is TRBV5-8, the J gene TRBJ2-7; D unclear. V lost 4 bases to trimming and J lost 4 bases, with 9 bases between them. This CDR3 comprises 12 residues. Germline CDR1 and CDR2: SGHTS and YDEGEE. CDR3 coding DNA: TGTGCCAGCAGCCTGACCCTTTACGAGCAGTACTTC. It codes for CASSLTLYEQYF.

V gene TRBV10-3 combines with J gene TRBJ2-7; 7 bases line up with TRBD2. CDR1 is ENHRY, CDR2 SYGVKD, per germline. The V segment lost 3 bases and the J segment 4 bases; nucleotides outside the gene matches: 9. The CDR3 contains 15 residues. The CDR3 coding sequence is TGTGCCATCAGTGACGGGCTAGCGGAGAGGTACGAGCAGTACTTC. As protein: CAISDGLAERYEQYF.

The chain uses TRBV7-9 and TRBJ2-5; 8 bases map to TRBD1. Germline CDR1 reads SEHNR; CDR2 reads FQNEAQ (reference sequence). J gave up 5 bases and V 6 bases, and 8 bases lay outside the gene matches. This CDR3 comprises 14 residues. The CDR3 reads CASSYRGSGETQYF. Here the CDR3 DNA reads TGTGCCAGCAGTTACAGGGGGTCGGGGGAGACCCAGTACTTC.

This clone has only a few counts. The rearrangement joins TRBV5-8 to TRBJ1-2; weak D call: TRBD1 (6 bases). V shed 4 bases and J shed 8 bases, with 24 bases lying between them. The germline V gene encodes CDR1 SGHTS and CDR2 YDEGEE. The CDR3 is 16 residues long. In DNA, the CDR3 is TGTGCCAGCAGCCCGACGGACAGCCAACCTTATGACGGCTACACCTTC. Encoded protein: CASSPTDSQPYDGYTF.

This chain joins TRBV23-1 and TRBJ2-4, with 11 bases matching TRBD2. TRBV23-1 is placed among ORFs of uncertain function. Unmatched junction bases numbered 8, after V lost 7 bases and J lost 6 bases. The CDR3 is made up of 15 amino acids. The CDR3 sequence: CASTHIAGGRNIQYF. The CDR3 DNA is TGCGCCAGCACTCACATAGCGGGAGGGCGAAACATTCAGTACTTC.

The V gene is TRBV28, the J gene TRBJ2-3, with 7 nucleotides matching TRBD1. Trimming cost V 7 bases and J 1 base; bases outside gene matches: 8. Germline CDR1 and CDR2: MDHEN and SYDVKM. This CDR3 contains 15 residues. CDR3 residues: CASIPTGIRTDTQYF. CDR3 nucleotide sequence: TGTGCCAGCATCCCGACAGGGATCCGCACAGATACGCAGTATTTT.

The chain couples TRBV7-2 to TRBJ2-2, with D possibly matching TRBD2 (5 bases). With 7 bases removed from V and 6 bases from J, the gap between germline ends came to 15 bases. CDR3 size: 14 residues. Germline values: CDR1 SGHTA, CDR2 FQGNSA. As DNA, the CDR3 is TGTGCCAGCACCCTAGGGAGCCAGTCCGGGGAGCTGTTTTTT. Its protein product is CASTLGSQSGELFF. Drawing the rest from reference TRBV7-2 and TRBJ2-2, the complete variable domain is GAGVSQSPSNKVTEKGKDVELRCDPISGHTALYWYRQSLGQGLEFLIYFQGNSAPDKSGLPSDRFSAERTGGSVSTLTIQRTQQEDSAVYLCASTLGSQSGELFFGEGSRLTVL.

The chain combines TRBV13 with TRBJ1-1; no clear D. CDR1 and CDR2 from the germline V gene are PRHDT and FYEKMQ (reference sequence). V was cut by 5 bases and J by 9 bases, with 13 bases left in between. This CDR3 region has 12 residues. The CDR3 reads CASSPGGLQAFF. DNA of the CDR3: TGTGCCAGCAGCCCAGGCGGGCTGCAAGCTTTCTTT.

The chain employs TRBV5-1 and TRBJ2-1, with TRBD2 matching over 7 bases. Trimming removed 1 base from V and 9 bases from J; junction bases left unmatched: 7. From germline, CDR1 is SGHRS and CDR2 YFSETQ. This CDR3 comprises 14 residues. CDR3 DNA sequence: TGCGCCAGCAGCTTGCGGGAGGTGGGAGGTGAGCAGTTCTTC. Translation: CASSLREVGGEQFF.

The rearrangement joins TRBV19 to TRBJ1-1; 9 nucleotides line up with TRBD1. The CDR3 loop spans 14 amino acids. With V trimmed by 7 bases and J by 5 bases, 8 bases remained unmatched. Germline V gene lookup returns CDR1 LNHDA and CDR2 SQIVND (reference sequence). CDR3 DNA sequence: TGTGCCAGTACCCGGGACAGGGAAGTTACTGAAGCTTTCTTT. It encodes CASTRDREVTEAFF.

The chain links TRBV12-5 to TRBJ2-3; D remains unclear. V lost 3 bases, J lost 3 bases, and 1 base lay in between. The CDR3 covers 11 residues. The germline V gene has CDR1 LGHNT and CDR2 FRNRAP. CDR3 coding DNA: TGTGCTAGTGGTTTAACAGATACGCAGTATTTT. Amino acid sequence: CASGLTDTQYF.